This T cell receptor (beta chain) emerged from a study of blood T cell repertoires in COVID-19. Study-level background: Both acute and convalescent COVID-19 samples were obtained from the United States, Italy and Spain.

Data came from immunoSEQ multiplex PCR; TCRdb stores just in-frame clones and leaves some out. The data contain around 190,000 clones, roughly 87% of them singletons. As to this clone: One junction end does not reproduce the germline sequence, and a read error may be involved.

CDR3 length: 14 amino acids. Germline CDR1 LNHDA, CDR2 SQIVND (reference sequence). This TCR came from an older woman with COVID-19, enrolled during active disease. This rearrangement joins TRBV19 to TRBJ1-1; D is uncertain. The specimen sequenced was peripheral blood. The CDR3 protein is CASSIPGLKTEAFF. CDR3 coding DNA: TGTGCCAGTAGTATCCCAGGATTGAAGACTGAAGCTTTCTTT.